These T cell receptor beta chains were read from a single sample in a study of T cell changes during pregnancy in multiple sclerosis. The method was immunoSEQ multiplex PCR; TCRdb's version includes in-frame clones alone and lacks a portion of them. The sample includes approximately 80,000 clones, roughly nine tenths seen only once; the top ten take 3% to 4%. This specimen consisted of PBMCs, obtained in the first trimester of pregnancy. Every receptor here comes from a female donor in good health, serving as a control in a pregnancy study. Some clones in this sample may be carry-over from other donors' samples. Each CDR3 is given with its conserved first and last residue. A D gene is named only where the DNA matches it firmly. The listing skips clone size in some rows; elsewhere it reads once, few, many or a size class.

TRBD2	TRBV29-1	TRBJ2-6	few	CSVLGGGSAGANVLTF	TGCAGCGTCCTCGGGGGGGGAAGTGCTGGGGCCAACGTCCTGACTTTC
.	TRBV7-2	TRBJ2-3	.	CASSLGLDTQYF	TGTGCCAGCAGCTTAGGACTTGATACGCAGTATTTT
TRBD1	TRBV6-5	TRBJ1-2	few	CASSRTGGYGYTF	TGTGCCAGCAGTAGGACAGGGGGCTATGGCTACACCTTC
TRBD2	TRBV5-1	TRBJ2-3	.	CASGSTSGEAQYF	TGCGCCAGCGGCAGCACTAGCGGCGAGGCGCAGTATTTT
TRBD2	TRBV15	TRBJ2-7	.	CATSTSGGFYEQYF	TGTGCCACCAGCACCAGCGGGGGGTTCTACGAGCAGTACTTC
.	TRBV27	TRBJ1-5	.	CASSLGGPQPQHF	TGTGCCAGCAGTTTGGGAGGGCCTCAGCCCCAGCATTTT
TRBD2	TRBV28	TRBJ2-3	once	CASTPGGSLDTQYF	TGTGCCAGCACCCCGGGGGGTAGCTTAGATACGCAGTATTTT
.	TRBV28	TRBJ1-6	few	CASSNRARDSPLHF	TGTGCCAGCAGTAACAGGGCTAGAGATTCACCCCTCCACTTT
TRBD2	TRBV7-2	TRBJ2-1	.	CASSRGGGGALEQFF	TGTGCCAGCAGCCGAGGGGGCGGGGGGGCCCTTGAGCAGTTCTTC
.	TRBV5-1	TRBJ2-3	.	CASSLGTRSADTQYF	TGCGCCAGCAGCTTGGGGACACGTTCGGCAGATACGCAGTATTTT
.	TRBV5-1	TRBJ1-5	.	CASSLGGGREPQHF	TGCGCCAGCAGCTTGGGCGGGGGTCGAGAGCCCCAGCATTTT
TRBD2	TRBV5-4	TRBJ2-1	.	CASSLRTSRHNEQFF	TGTGCCAGCAGCTTGAGGACTAGCCGTCACAATGAGCAGTTCTTC
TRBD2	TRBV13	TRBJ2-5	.	CASSYSGTSEETQYF	TGTGCCAGCAGCTACTCCGGGACTAGCGAAGAGACCCAGTACTTC
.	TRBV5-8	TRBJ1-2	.	CASSTHGRFQTYGYTF	TGTGCCAGCAGCACCCACGGGAGGTTCCAGACCTATGGCTACACCTTC
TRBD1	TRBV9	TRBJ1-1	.	CASSVTGTGYTEAFF	TGTGCCAGCAGCGTCACCGGGACAGGGTACACTGAAGCTTTCTTT
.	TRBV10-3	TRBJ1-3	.	CAISDREGEGNTIYF	TGTGCCATCAGTGACAGGGAGGGTGAAGGAAACACCATATATTTT
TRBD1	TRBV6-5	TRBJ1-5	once	CASRPTGDHQPQHF	TGTGCCAGCAGGCCGACAGGGGACCATCAGCCCCAGCATTTT
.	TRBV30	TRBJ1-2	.	CAWRGGGRFNGYTF	TGTGCCTGGAGAGGGGGGGGGCGATTTAATGGCTACACCTTC
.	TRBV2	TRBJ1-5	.	CASSDEQGAQPQHF	TGTGCCAGCAGTGATGAACAGGGTGCTCAGCCCCAGCATTTT
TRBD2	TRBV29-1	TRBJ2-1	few	CSVIPGLERGDEQFF	TGCAGCGTTATTCCGGGACTCGAGCGGGGCGATGAGCAGTTCTTC
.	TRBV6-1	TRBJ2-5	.	CASSDGVAETQYF	TGTGCCAGCAGTGACGGGGTAGCGGAGACCCAGTACTTC
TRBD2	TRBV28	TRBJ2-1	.	CASSPGTSSINEQFF	TGTGCCAGCAGCCCCGGGACTAGCAGTATCAATGAGCAGTTCTTC
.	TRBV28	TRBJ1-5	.	CASSDPRVLSNQPQHF	TGTGCCAGCAGTGATCCCAGGGTGTTAAGCAATCAGCCCCAGCATTTT
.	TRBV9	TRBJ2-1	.	CASSVGGLGPYNEQFF	TGTGCCAGCAGCGTAGGAGGGCTCGGACCCTACAATGAGCAGTTCTTC
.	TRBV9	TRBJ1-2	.	CASSPSRLLVNYGYTF	TGTGCCAGCAGCCCTAGTCGTCTGTTAGTCAACTATGGCTACACCTTC
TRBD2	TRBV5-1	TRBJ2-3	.	CASSFGSSGSRDTQYF	TGCGCCAGCAGCTTTGGATCCAGCGGGAGCAGGGATACGCAGTATTTT
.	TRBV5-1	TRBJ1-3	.	CASSIATGSGNTIYF	TGCGCCAGCAGCATAGCTACAGGCTCTGGAAACACCATATATTTT
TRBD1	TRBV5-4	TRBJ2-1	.	CASSLWTGGGNEQFF	TGTGCCAGCAGCTTATGGACAGGGGGAGGCAATGAGCAGTTCTTC
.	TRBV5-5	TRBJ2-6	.	CASSLAPGANVLTF	TGTGCCAGCAGCTTGGCTCCTGGGGCCAACGTCCTGACTTTC
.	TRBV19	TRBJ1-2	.	CASRSFYGYTF	TGTGCCAGCCGGTCTTTCTATGGCTACACCTTC
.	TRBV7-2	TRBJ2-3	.	CASGWDFAGLTDTQYF	TGTGCCAGCGGCTGGGATTTTGCGGGTCTGACAGATACGCAGTATTTT
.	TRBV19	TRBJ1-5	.	CASSPWGEGQDQPQHF	TGTGCCAGTAGCCCATGGGGGGAAGGGCAGGATCAGCCCCAGCATTTT
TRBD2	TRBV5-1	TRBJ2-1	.	CASGSGLAGGGDEQFF	TGCGCCAGCGGATCTGGACTAGCGGGAGGCGGGGATGAGCAGTTCTTC
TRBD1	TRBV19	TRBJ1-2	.	CASSTRDRRNYGYTF	TGTGCCAGTAGTACCAGGGACAGAAGAAACTATGGCTACACCTTC
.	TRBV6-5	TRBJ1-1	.	CASSYVGGLAVTEAFF	TGTGCCAGCAGTTACGTCGGGGGGCTTGCCGTAACTGAAGCTTTCTTT
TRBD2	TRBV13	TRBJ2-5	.	CASSQSSKAGWETQYF	TGTGCCAGCAGCCAATCCTCTAAAGCGGGGTGGGAGACCCAGTACTTC
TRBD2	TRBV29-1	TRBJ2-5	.	CSVLRLAGYQETQYF	TGCAGCGTGTTAAGACTAGCGGGGTACCAAGAGACCCAGTACTTC
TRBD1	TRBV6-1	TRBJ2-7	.	CASSEGDRSYEQYF	TGTGCCAGCAGTGAAGGGGACAGATCTTACGAGCAGTACTTC
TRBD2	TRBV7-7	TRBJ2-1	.	CASSTGLAGFNEQFF	TGTGCTAGCAGCACTGGACTAGCGGGGTTCAATGAGCAGTTCTTC
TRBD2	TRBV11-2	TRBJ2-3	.	CASTHGLAGGHTQYF	TGTGCCAGCACCCACGGACTAGCGGGAGGGCATACGCAGTATTTT
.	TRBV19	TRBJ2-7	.	CASATRGDSSYEQYF	TGTGCCAGTGCAACGCGCGGTGATAGCTCCTACGAGCAGTACTTC
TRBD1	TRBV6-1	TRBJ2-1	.	CASSENRGHLESAGNEQFF	TGTGCCAGCAGTGAGAACAGGGGGCACCTTGAATCGGCGGGGAATGAGCAGTTCTTC
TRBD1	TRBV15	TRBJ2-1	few	CATSRGGQGLNEQFF	TGTGCCACCAGCAGAGGGGGACAGGGGTTAAATGAGCAGTTCTTC
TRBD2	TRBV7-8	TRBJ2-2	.	CASSLTSGITGELFF	TGTGCCAGCAGCTTAACTAGCGGAATCACCGGGGAGCTGTTTTTT
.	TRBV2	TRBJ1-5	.	CASSEAGSDQPQHF	TGTGCCAGCAGTGAGGCAGGGTCGGATCAGCCCCAGCATTTT
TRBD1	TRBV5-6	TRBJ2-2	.	CASSLVAGGTGELFF	TGTGCCAGCAGCTTGGTGGCAGGGGGCACCGGGGAGCTGTTTTTT
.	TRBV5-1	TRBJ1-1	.	CASSLQGSNTEAFF	TGCGCCAGCAGCTTGCAGGGGTCGAACACTGAAGCTTTCTTT
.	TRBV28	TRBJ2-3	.	CASSPPQTDTQYF	TGTGCCAGCAGTCCCCCCCAGACAGATACGCAGTATTTT
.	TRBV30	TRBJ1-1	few	CAGHRPNTEAFF	TGTGCCGGGCATAGACCCAACACTGAAGCTTTCTTT
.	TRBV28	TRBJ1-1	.	CASSLTQPEGTEAFF	TGTGCCAGCAGTTTAACCCAGCCGGAGGGGACTGAAGCTTTCTTT